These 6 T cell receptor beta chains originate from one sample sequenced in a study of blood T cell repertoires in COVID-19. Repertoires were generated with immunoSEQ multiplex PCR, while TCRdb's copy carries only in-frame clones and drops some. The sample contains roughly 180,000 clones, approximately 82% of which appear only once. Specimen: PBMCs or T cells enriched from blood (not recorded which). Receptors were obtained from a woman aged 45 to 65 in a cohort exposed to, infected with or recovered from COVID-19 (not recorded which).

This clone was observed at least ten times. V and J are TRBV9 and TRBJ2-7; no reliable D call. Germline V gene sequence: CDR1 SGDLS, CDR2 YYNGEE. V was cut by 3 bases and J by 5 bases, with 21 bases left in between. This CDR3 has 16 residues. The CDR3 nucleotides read TGTGCCAGCAGCGGACGAAAGGCAGGATCAGCCCACGAGCAGTACTTC. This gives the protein CASSGRKAGSAHEQYF.

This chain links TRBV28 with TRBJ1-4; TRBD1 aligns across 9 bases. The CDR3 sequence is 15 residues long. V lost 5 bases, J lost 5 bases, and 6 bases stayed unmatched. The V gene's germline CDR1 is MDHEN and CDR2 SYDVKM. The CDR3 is CASSARGQGNEKLFF. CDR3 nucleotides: TGTGCCAGCAGTGCGAGGGGACAGGGCAATGAAAAACTGTTTTTT.

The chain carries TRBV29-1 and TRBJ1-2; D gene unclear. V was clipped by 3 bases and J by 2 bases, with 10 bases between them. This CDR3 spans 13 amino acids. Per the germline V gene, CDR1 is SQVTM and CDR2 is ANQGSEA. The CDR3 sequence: CSVERETNYGYTF. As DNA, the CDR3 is TGCAGCGTTGAGAGGGAGACGAACTATGGCTACACCTTC.

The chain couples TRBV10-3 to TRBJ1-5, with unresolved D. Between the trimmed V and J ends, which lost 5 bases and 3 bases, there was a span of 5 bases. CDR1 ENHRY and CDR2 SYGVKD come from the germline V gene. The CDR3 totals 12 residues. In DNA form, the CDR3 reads TGTGCCATCAGTTCCAACAATCAGCCCCAGCATTTT. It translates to CAISSNNQPQHF.

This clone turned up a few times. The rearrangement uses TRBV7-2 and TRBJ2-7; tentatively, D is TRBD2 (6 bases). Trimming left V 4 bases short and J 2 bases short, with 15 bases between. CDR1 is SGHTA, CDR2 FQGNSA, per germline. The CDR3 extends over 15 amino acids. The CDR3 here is CASSSPGVATYEQYF. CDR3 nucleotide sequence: TGTGCCAGCAGCTCCCCGGGGGTAGCTACCTACGAGCAGTACTTC. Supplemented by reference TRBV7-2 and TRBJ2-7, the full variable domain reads GAGVSQSPSNKVTEKGKDVELRCDPISGHTALYWYRQSLGQGLEFLIYFQGNSAPDKSGLPSDRFSAERTGGSVSTLTIQRTQQEDSAVYLCASSSPGVATYEQYFGPGTRLTVT.

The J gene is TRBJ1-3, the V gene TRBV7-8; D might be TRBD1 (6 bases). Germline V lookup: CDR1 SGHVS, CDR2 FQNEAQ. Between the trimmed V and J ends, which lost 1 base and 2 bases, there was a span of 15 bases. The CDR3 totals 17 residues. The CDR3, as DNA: TGTGCCAGCAGCTTAGGGACCAAACAGGGAGCTGGAAACACCATATATTTT. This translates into CASSLGTKQGAGNTIYF.